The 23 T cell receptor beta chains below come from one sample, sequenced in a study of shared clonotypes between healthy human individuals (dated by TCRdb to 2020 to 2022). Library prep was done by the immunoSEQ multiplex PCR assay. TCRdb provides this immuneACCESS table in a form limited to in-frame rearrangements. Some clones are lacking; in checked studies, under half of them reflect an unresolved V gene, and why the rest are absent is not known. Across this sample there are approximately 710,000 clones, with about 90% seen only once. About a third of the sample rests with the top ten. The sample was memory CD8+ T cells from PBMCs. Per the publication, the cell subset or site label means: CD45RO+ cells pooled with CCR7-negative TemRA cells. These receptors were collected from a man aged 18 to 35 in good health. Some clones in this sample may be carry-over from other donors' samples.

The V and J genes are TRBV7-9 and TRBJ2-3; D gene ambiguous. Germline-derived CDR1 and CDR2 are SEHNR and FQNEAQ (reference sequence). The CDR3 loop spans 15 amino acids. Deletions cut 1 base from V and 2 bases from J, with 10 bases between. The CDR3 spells CASSLVAGYTDTQYF. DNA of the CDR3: TGTGCCAGCAGCTTAGTGGCAGGATACACAGATACGCAGTATTTT.

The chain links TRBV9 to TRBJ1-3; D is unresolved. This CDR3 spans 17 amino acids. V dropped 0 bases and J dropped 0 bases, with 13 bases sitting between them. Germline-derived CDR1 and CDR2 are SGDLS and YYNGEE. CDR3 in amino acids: CASSVGLRGPSGNTIYF. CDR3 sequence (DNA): TGTGCCAGCAGCGTAGGACTGAGAGGCCCCTCTGGAAACACCATATATTTT.

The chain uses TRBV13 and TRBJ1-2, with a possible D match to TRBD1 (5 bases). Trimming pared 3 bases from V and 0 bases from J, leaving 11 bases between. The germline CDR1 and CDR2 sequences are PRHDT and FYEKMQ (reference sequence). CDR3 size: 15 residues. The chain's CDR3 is CASSLGRGANYGYTF. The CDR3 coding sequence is TGTGCCAGCAGCTTGGGACGGGGGGCTAACTATGGCTACACCTTC.

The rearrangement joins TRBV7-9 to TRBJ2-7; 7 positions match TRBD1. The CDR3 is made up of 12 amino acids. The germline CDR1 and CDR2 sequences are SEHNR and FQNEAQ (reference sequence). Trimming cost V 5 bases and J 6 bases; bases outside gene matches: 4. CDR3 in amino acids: CASSTGVSEQYF. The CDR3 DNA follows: TGTGCCAGCAGCACAGGGGTCAGCGAGCAGTACTTC.

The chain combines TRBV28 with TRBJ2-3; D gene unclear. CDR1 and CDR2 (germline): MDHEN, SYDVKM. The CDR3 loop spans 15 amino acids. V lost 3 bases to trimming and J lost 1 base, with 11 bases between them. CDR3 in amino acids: CASSFIEDGTDTQYF. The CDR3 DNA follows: TGTGCCAGCAGTTTTATCGAAGACGGCACAGATACGCAGTATTTT.

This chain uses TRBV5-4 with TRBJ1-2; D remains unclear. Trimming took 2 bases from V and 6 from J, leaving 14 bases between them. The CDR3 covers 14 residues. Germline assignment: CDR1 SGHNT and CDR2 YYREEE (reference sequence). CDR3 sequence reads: CASSFWGYRDGYTF. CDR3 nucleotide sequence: TGTGCCAGCAGCTTTTGGGGTTACCGGGATGGCTACACCTTC.

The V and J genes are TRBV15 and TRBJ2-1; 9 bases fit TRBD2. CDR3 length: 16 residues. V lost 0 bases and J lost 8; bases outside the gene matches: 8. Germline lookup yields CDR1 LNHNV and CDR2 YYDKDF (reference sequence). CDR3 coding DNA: TGTGCCACCAGCAGAGATCACACGGCTAGCGGGGATGAGCAGTTCTTC. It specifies CATSRDHTASGDEQFF.

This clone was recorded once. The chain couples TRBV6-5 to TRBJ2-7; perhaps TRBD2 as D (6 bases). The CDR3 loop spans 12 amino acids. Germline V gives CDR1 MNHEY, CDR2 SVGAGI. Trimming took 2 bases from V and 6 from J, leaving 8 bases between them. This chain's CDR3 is CASSYHSGEQYF. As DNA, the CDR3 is TGTGCCAGCAGTTACCATAGCGGCGAGCAGTACTTC.

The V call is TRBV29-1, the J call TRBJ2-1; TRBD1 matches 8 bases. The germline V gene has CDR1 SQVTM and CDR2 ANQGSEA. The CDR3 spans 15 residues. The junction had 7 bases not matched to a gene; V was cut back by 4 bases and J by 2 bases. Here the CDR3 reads CSVGPAGGTYNEQFF. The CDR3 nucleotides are TGCAGCGTTGGTCCGGCAGGGGGCACCTACAATGAGCAGTTCTTC.

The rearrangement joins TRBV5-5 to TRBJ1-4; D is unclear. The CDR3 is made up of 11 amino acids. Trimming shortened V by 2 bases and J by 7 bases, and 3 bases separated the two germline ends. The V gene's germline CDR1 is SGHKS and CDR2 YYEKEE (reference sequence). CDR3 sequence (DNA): TGTGCCAGCAGCTTACGTGAAAAACTGTTTTTT. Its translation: CASSLREKLFF.

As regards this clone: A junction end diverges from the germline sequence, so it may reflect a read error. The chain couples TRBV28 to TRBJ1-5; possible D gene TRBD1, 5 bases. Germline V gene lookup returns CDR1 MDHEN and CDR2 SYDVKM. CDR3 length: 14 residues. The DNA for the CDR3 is TGTGCCACCAGTTTTGGGGGTCCTGAAAAGCCCCAGCATTTT. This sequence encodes CATSFGGPEKPQHF.

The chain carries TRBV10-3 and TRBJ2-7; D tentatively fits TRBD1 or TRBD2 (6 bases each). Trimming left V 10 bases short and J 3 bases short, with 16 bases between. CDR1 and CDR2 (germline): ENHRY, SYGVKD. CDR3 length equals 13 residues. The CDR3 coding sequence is TGTGCCAACTCCCTCGGGGGCGGCTACGAGCAGTACTTC. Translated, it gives CANSLGGGYEQYF.

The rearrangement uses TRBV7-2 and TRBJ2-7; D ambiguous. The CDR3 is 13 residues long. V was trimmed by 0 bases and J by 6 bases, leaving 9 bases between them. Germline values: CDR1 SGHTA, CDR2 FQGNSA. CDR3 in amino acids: CASSLAPSLEQYF. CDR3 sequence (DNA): TGTGCCAGCAGCTTAGCCCCGTCCCTCGAGCAGTACTTC.

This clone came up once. Written as DNA, the CDR3 is TGTGCCAGCCTACCAACAGGGGGGAGGTACAATGAGCAGTTCTTC. Translation: CASLPTGGRYNEQFF. J is TRBJ2-1 and V is TRBV27; 8 positions agree with TRBD1. Trimming cost V 8 bases and J 4 bases; bases outside gene matches: 10. CDR1 is MNHEY, CDR2 SMNVEV, per germline (reference sequence). The CDR3 sequence is 15 residues long.

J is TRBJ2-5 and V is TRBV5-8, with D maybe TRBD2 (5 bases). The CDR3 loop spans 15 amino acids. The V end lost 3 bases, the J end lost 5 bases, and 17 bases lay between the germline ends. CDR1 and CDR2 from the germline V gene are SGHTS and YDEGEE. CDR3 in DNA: TGTGCCAGCAGCTCCCGGGATCATGCGTGGGAGACCCAGTACTTC. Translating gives CASSSRDHAWETQYF.

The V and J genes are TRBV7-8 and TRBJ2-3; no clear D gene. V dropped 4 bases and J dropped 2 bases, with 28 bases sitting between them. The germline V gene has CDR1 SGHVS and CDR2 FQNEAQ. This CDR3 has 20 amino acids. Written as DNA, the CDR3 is TGTGCCAGCAGCTCGCCCTCTACCCGGACGGAGAAGATACTCACAGATACGCAGTATTTT. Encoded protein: CASSSPSTRTEKILTDTQYF.

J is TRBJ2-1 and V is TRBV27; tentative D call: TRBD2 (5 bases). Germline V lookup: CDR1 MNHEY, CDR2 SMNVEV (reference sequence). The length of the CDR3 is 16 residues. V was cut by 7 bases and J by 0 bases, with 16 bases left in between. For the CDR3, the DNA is TGTGCCAGCACCCAAGGAACGGGGAGCTCCTACAATGAGCAGTTCTTC. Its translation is CASTQGTGSSYNEQFF.

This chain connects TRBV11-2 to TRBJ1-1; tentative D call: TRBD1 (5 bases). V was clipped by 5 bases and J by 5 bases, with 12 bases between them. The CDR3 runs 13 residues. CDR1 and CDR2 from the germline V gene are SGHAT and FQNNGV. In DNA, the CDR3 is TGTGCCAGCAGCATATCGAAGGGGACTGAAGCTTTCTTT. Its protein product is CASSISKGTEAFF.

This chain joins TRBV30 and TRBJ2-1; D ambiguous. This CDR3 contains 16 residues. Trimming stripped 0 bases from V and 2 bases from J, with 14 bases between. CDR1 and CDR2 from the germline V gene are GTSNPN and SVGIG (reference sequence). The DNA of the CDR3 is TGTGCCTGGAGTGTACGAAGCGTGAATCCCTACAATGAGCAGTTCTTC. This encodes CAWSVRSVNPYNEQFF. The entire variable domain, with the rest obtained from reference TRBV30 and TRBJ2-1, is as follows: SQTIHQWPATLVQPVGSPLSLECTVEGTSNPNLYWYRQAAGRGLQLLFYSVGIGQISSEVPQNLSASRPQDRQFILSSKKLLLSDSGFYLCAWSVRSVNPYNEQFFGPGTRLTVL.

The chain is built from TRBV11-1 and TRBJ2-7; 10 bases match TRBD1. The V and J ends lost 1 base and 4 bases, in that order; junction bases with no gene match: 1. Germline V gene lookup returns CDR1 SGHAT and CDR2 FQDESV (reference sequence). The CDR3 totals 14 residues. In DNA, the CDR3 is TGTGCCAGCAGCTTAGGGGACAGGGGTTACGAGCAGTACTTC. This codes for CASSLGDRGYEQYF.

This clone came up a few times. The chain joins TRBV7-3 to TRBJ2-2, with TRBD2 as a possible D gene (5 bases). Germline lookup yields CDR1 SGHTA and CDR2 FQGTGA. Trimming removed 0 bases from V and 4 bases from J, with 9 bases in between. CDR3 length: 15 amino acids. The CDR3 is CASSLTRESTGELFF. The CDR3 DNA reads TGTGCCAGCAGCTTAACAAGGGAGTCCACCGGGGAGCTGTTTTTT.

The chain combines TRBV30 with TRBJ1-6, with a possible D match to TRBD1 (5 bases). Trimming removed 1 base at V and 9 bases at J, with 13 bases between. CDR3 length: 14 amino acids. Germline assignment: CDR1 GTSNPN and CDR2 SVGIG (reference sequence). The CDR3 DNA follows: TGTGCCTGGAGTGCCGGGACCTCGGGTTCACCCCTCCACTTT. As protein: CAWSAGTSGSPLHF. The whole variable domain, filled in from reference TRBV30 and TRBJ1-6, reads SQTIHQWPATLVQPVGSPLSLECTVEGTSNPNLYWYRQAAGRGLQLLFYSVGIGQISSEVPQNLSASRPQDRQFILSSKKLLLSDSGFYLCAWSAGTSGSPLHFGNGTRLTVT.

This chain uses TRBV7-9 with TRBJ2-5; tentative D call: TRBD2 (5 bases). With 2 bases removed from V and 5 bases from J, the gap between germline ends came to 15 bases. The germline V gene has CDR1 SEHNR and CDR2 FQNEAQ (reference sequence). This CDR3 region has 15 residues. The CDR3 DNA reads TGTGCCAGCAGCTTATTCGGCGGGTTAAGCGAGACCCAGTACTTC. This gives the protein CASSLFGGLSETQYF.